These 10 T cell receptor beta chains share one sample of origin, sequenced in a study of T cells after yellow fever vaccination. TCRdb used MiXCR to reprocess the 5' RACE reads, holding one entry per CDR3 protein. The sample comprises approximately 510,000 distinct CDR3 sequences, around a fifth of which are singletons, and less than 20% rests with the top ten. Sequencing used PBMCs, obtained around 3 weeks after the first yellow fever vaccination. The source is a man younger than 35 who received the YFV17D yellow fever vaccine.

The chain is built from TRBV4-3 and TRBJ2-1; TRBD1 matches 7 bases. CDR1 is LGHNA and CDR2 is YSLEER in the germline V gene. Germline trimming cut 3 bases from V and 10 bases from J; bases unmatched to any gene: 9. This CDR3 spans 14 amino acids. The CDR3, as DNA: TGCGCCAGCAGCCACGGATCTTCGACAGGGGAGCAGTTCTTC. This gives the protein CASSHGSSTGEQFF.

The J gene is TRBJ1-1, the V gene TRBV7-3, with TRBD1 matching over 7 bases. This CDR3 contains 16 residues. Germline V gene lookup returns CDR1 SGHTA and CDR2 FQGTGA. The J segment lost 4 bases and the V segment lost 1 base, leaving 9 bases of the junction unmatched. This chain's CDR3 is CASSLNLAGGGTEAFF. Here the CDR3 DNA reads TGTGCCAGCAGCTTAAATCTGGCAGGGGGTGGCACTGAAGCTTTCTTT.

The genes are TRBV2 and TRBJ1-2; 10 bases map to TRBD1. The CDR3 is made up of 15 amino acids. After removal of 6 bases from V and 8 bases from J, the junction contained 12 bases not matched to a gene. CDR1 is SNHLY, CDR2 FYNNEI, per germline. The CDR3 here is CASRSSGTGARGYTF. CDR3 bases: TGTGCCAGCAGGAGCTCCGGGACAGGGGCGAGGGGCTACACCTTC.

At least ten counts were recorded for this clonotype. The chain employs TRBV19 and TRBJ2-3, with D maybe TRBD2 (5 bases). The CDR3 is 13 residues long. In germline, CDR1 is LNHDA, CDR2 SQIVND (reference sequence). Trimming left V 7 bases short and J 6 bases short, with 14 bases between. CDR3 sequence: CASTPEGADTQYF. The CDR3 DNA is TGTGCCAGTACCCCCGAGGGTGCGGATACGCAGTATTTT.

This clonotype was seen at least ten times. The chain employs TRBV5-4 and TRBJ2-5, with D maybe TRBD2 (6 bases). There are 13 residues in the CDR3. V was pared by 4 bases and J by 4 bases, with 11 bases between. Germline V CDR1 and CDR2: SGHNT, YYREEE (reference sequence). The DNA of the CDR3 is TGTGCCAGCAGCCCACGGGGGTCAGAGACCCAGTACTTC. Translating it yields CASSPRGSETQYF.

The gene calls are TRBV11-2 and TRBJ2-4, with 7 bases that match TRBD1. Per the germline V gene, CDR1 is SGHAT and CDR2 is FQNNGV. The V segment lost 5 bases and the J segment 5 bases; nucleotides outside the gene matches: 6. CDR3 length: 14 amino acids. Written as DNA, the CDR3 is TGTGCCAGCAGCCCGCCCGGGACAGAAAACATTCAGTACTTC. Protein: CASSPPGTENIQYF.

CDR3 nucleotides: TGTGCCAGTAGTTACCGGGACAGTTCCTACGAGCAGTACTTC. Translation: CASSYRDSSYEQYF. The V and J genes are TRBV19 and TRBJ2-7, with 7 nucleotides matching TRBD1. The V and J ends lost 5 bases and 1 base, in that order; junction bases with no gene match: 5. Germline CDR1 is LNHDA and CDR2 is SQIVND (reference sequence). There are 14 residues in the CDR3.

The gene calls are TRBV7-8 and TRBJ1-4; D call uncertain. Germline loops: CDR1 SGHVS, CDR2 FQNEAQ. The V end was cut by 3 bases, the J end by 8 bases, with 16 bases between. The CDR3 loop spans 15 amino acids. CDR3 sequence reads: CASSFNLWPGEKLFF. Written as DNA, the CDR3 is TGTGCCAGCAGCTTTAATCTGTGGCCTGGAGAAAAACTGTTTTTT.

The rearrangement links TRBV7-2 to TRBJ1-3, with 9 positions matching TRBD1. The CDR3 covers 13 residues. V lost 8 bases, J lost 6 bases, and 5 bases stayed unmatched. Germline values: CDR1 SGHTA, CDR2 FQGNSA. The DNA for the CDR3 is TGTGCCAGCGAAGGACAGGGGACAAACACCATATATTTT. This gives the protein CASEGQGTNTIYF.

This clonotype was recorded many times. V and J are TRBV7-8 and TRBJ2-1, with D perhaps TRBD2 (5 bases). This CDR3 contains 11 residues. The ends were cut back, 4 bases at V and 10 bases at J, with 8 bases in the middle. Germline values: CDR1 SGHVS, CDR2 FQNEAQ. The CDR3 here is CASSSGLEQFF. In nucleotides, the CDR3 is TGTGCCAGCAGCTCCGGACTGGAGCAGTTCTTC. The variable domain in full, with the rest retrieved from reference TRBV7-8 and TRBJ2-1, is GAGVSQSPRYKVAKRGQDVALRCDPISGHVSLFWYQQALGQGPEFLTYFQNEAQLDKSGLPSDRFFAERPEGSVSTLKIQRTQQEDSAVYLCASSSGLEQFFGPGTRLTVL.